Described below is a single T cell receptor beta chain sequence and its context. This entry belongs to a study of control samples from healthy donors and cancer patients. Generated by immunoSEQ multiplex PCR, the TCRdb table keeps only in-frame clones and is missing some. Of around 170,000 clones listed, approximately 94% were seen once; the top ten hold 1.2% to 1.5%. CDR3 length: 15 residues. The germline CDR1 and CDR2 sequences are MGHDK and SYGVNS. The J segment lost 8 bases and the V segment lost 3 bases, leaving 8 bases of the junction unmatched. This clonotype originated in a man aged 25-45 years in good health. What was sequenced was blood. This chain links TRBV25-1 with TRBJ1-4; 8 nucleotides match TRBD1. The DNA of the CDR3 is TGTGCCAGCAGTGACCCGACAGGGGTCTACGAAAAACTGTTTTTT. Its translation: CASSDPTGVYEKLFF. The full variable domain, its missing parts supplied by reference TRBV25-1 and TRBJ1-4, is EADIYQTPRYLVIGTGKKITLECSQTMGHDKMYWYQQDPGMELHLIHYSYGVNSTEKGDLSSESTVSRIRTEHFPLTLESARPSHTSQYLCASSDPTGVYEKLFFGSGTQLSVL.